This entry lists 20 T cell receptor beta chains sequenced from one sample in a study of neurological immune-mediated disorders. TCRdb re-called the 5' RACE reads with MiXCR, one entry per CDR3 protein. This table holds fewer than 35,000 distinct CDR3 sequences, 4.6% found once. The sequenced material came from PBMCs. The receptors come from a man aged 18 to 29 in good health.

There are many counts of this clonotype. This rearrangement joins TRBV20-1 to TRBJ1-2, with TRBD1 as a possible D gene (5 bases). Per the germline V gene, CDR1 is DFQATT and CDR2 is SNEGSKA (reference sequence). Between the trimmed V and J ends, which lost 3 bases and 4 bases, there was a span of 15 bases. The CDR3 spans 14 residues. CDR3 coding DNA: TGCAGTGCTAGGAGAGAGGGGAGTACCTATGGCTACACCTTC. Translation: CSARREGSTYGYTF.

This clonotype was counted ten times or more. The chain joins TRBV29-1 to TRBJ1-3; TRBD1 aligns across 7 bases. Unmatched junction bases numbered 5, after V lost 7 bases and J lost 2 bases. Germline lookup yields CDR1 SQVTM and CDR2 ANQGSEA. The CDR3 loop spans 13 amino acids. The DNA of the CDR3 is TGCAGCGCCCTGGGACAGACTGGAAACACCATATATTTT. Protein product: CSALGQTGNTIYF.

The table lists this clonotype with many counts. The chain employs TRBV27 and TRBJ2-1; no reliable D call. Trimming took 3 bases from V and 6 from J, leaving 18 bases between them. Germline-derived CDR1 and CDR2 are MNHEY and SMNVEV (reference sequence). The length of the CDR3 is 16 residues. CDR3 coding DNA: TGTGCCAGCAGTTTTACCATATACGGAGTAGCCAATGAGCAGTTCTTC. Translation gives CASSFTIYGVANEQFF.

This clonotype was seen many times. V is TRBV5-1 and J is TRBJ2-2, with 7 bases that match TRBD2. The CDR3 is 15 residues long. V lost 0 bases, J lost 8 bases, and 7 bases stayed unmatched. Germline loops: CDR1 SGHRS, CDR2 YFSETQ. CDR3: CASSLDLSGIGELFF. The CDR3 DNA sequence: TGCGCCAGCAGCTTGGACCTAAGCGGGATAGGGGAGCTGTTTTTT. Combining the CDR3 with reference TRBV5-1 and TRBJ2-2 gives the whole variable domain KAGVTQTPRYLIKTRGQQVTLSCSPISGHRSVSWYQQTPGQGLQFLFEYFSETQRNKGNFPGRFSGRQFSNSRSEMNVSTLELGDSALYLCASSLDLSGIGELFFGEGSRLTVL.

This clonotype was detected ten times or more. The V call is TRBV10-3, the J call TRBJ1-1; perhaps TRBD1 as D (5 bases). Germline CDR1 and CDR2: ENHRY and SYGVKD. The CDR3 spans 13 residues. V was shortened by 3 bases and J by 7 bases, with 12 bases between the two germline ends. The CDR3 here is CAISDLKTVEAFF. The CDR3 DNA is TGTGCCATCAGTGATCTTAAGACAGTTGAAGCTTTCTTT.

This clonotype was counted at least ten times. The genes are TRBV20-1 and TRBJ1-6; D unclear. CDR3 length: 15 residues. V lost 5 bases to trimming and J lost 6 bases, with 17 bases between them. Germline V gene sequence: CDR1 DFQATT, CDR2 SNEGSKA (reference sequence). The CDR3 loop is CSAPPSGVGNSPLHF. As DNA, the CDR3 is TGCAGTGCTCCCCCGAGCGGGGTTGGTAATTCACCCCTCCACTTT.

This clonotype has at least ten counts. The CDR3 here is CASSEATNEKLFF. DNA for the CDR3: TGTGCCAGCAGCGAAGCAACTAATGAAAAACTGTTTTTT. V is TRBV11-1 and J is TRBJ1-4; D unresolved. CDR1 is SGHAT, CDR2 FQDESV, per germline (reference sequence). Deletions cut 5 bases from V and 0 bases from J, with 4 bases between. The length of the CDR3 is 13 residues. Full variable domain (remainder filled in from reference TRBV11-1 and TRBJ1-4): EAEVAQSPRYKITEKSQAVAFWCDPISGHATLYWYRQILGQGPELLVQFQDESVVDDSQLPKDRFSAERLKGVDSTLKIQPAELGDSAMYLCASSEATNEKLFFGSGTQLSVL.

This clonotype showed up many times. The chain carries TRBV20-1 and TRBJ1-2; D gene ambiguous. V was clipped by 3 bases and J by 3 bases, with 14 bases between them. The CDR3 consists of 14 residues. Germline-derived CDR1 and CDR2 are DFQATT and SNEGSKA (reference sequence). CDR3 residues: CSASLTPEYYGYTF. The CDR3, as DNA: TGCAGTGCTAGTCTGACCCCGGAGTACTATGGCTACACCTTC.

This clonotype was seen at least ten times. The chain uses TRBV12-3 or TRBV12-4 and TRBJ1-5; TRBD1 is a possible D gene (6 bases). The CDR3 is 14 amino acids. The V end was cut by 5 bases, the J end by 6 bases, with 14 bases between. The CDR3 nucleotides are TGTGCCAGCAGTCCCACCGGGACAACTCAGCCCCAGCATTTT. Protein: CASSPTGTTQPQHF.

There are many counts of this clonotype. The chain combines TRBV12-3 or TRBV12-4 with TRBJ2-5, with 7 bases lining up with TRBD2. The CDR3 loop spans 14 amino acids. Germline trimming cut 5 bases from V and 13 bases from J; bases unmatched to any gene: 16. The CDR3 sequence is CASSQTGTTGGMYF. DNA of the CDR3: TGTGCCAGCAGTCAAACTGGGACTACTGGCGGGATGTACTTC.

This clonotype was counted at least ten times. The chain employs TRBV6-2 or TRBV6-3 and TRBJ2-7; perhaps TRBD1 as D (5 bases). V was cut by 4 bases and J by 6 bases, with 10 bases left in between. The CDR3 spans 12 residues. In germline, CDR1 is MNHEY, CDR2 SVGEGT. The CDR3 loop is CASSSPQVEQYF. For the CDR3, the DNA is TGTGCCAGCAGTTCACCACAGGTCGAGCAGTACTTC.

This clonotype was observed many times. The chain recombines TRBV20-1 with TRBJ2-1, with D perhaps TRBD2 (6 bases). Germline values: CDR1 DFQATT, CDR2 SNEGSKA (reference sequence). V was cut by 3 bases and J by 4 bases, with 16 bases left in between. The CDR3 loop spans 15 amino acids. In nucleotides, the CDR3 is TGCAGTGCTAGGGGTTCCAGCGCGGGATACAATGAGCAGTTCTTC. The encoded protein is CSARGSSAGYNEQFF.

In its sample, this clonotype was seen many times. V and J are TRBV14 and TRBJ2-2; D may correspond to TRBD1 or TRBD2 (5 bases each). Trimming cost V 4 bases and J 7 bases, with 16 bases left between them. The CDR3 loop spans 15 amino acids. CDR1 and CDR2 from the germline V gene are SGHDN and FVKESK. In nucleotides, the CDR3 is TGTGCCAGCAGCCCCTTCCTAGGGACCTACGGGGAGCTGTTTTTT. Translating gives CASSPFLGTYGELFF.

This clonotype occurred many times. The chain couples TRBV15 to TRBJ1-5, with D possibly being TRBD1 (6 bases). V lost 2 bases and J 6 bases, leaving 20 bases between the germline ends. The CDR3 runs to 17 residues. In germline, CDR1 is LNHNV, CDR2 YYDKDF (reference sequence). CDR3 loop: CATSRPVLGGAGQPQHF. DNA for the CDR3: TGTGCCACCAGCAGACCAGTTTTGGGGGGCGCGGGTCAGCCCCAGCATTTT.

This clonotype occurred many times. The chain employs TRBV27 and TRBJ2-7; 7 bases match TRBD1. With 4 bases clipped from V and 0 bases from J, the junction kept 6 bases outside the gene matches. The CDR3 is 15 residues long. The V gene's germline CDR1 is MNHEY and CDR2 SMNVEV (reference sequence). The CDR3 DNA sequence: TGTGCCAGCAGTTCCCTGACAGGGTACTCCTACGAGCAGTACTTC. Protein sequence: CASSSLTGYSYEQYF.

Many counts were recorded for this clonotype. This chain links TRBV2 with TRBJ2-5, with D perhaps matching TRBD1 (7 bases). Germline CDR1 and CDR2: SNHLY and FYNNEI. The CDR3 sequence is 15 residues long. V shed 4 bases and J shed 2 bases, with 14 bases lying between them. CDR3 region: CASSVRRGQQETQYF. CDR3 sequence (DNA): TGTGCCAGCAGTGTGAGGAGGGGGCAACAAGAGACCCAGTACTTC.

Relative to its sample, this clonotype is medium-sized (0.01 to 0.1%). The chain employs TRBV20-1 and TRBJ2-7, with 9 bases that match TRBD1. This CDR3 region has 13 residues. Per the germline V gene, CDR1 is DFQATT and CDR2 is SNEGSKA (reference sequence). V lost 6 bases, J lost 3 bases, and 6 bases stayed unmatched. The CDR3 region is CSAMRQGVYEQYF. Written as DNA, the CDR3 is TGCAGTGCCATGCGACAGGGGGTCTACGAGCAGTACTTC.

This clonotype was seen repeatedly, ten times or more. The chain carries TRBV4-2 and TRBJ1-3; D may be TRBD1 (6 bases). Trimming removed 0 bases at V and 2 bases at J, with 11 bases between. CDR3 length equals 16 residues. Looked up from germline, CDR1 is LGHNA and CDR2 is YNFKEQ. CDR3 region: CASSQDPGEAGNTIYF. The CDR3 region has the DNA TGTGCCAGCAGCCAAGATCCAGGGGAGGCTGGAAACACCATATATTTT.

This clonotype was counted many times. The CDR3 loop reads CASSYAGGPPNEQFF. CDR3 in DNA: TGTGCCAGCAGTTACGCAGGGGGCCCCCCCAATGAGCAGTTCTTC. This rearrangement joins TRBV6-5 to TRBJ2-1; 8 bases align to TRBD1. Germline V gene data show CDR1 as MNHEY and CDR2 as SVGAGI. The CDR3 totals 15 residues. J lost 6 bases, V lost 2 bases, and 6 bases had no gene match.

This clonotype was recorded many times. The CDR3 sequence: CATGGGDSPLHF. CDR3 coding DNA: TGTGCCACCGGGGGTGGGGATTCACCCCTCCACTTT. V is TRBV10-3 and J is TRBJ1-6, with D perhaps TRBD1 (5 bases). Trimming left V 10 bases short and J 8 bases short, with 12 bases between. The germline CDR1 and CDR2 sequences are ENHRY and SYGVKD. The CDR3 covers 12 residues.